The 26 T cell receptor beta chains below come from one sample, sequenced in a study of blood T cell repertoires in COVID-19. Clones were read by immunoSEQ multiplex PCR, and TCRdb kept only the in-frame ones, dropping some. The sample yields 120,000 to 150,000 clones, approximately 80% seen once. Sequencing input: peripheral blood. The source is a man in his 60s with active or convalescent COVID-19.

The chain carries TRBV7-9 and TRBJ2-7, with 9 nucleotides matching TRBD1. V lost 5 bases to trimming and J lost 1 base; unmatched junction nucleotides: 6. Per the germline V gene, CDR1 is SEHNR and CDR2 is FQNEAQ (reference sequence). The CDR3 extends over 15 amino acids. CDR3 amino acids: CASSPGQGPSYEQYF. CDR3 bases: TGTGCCAGCAGCCCGGGACAGGGCCCATCCTACGAGCAGTACTTC. Using reference TRBV7-9 and TRBJ2-7 for the parts outside the CDR3, the full variable domain is DTGVSQNPRHKITKRGQNVTFRCDPISEHNRLYWYRQTLGQGPEFLTYFQNEAQLEKSRLLSDRFSAERPKGSFSTLEIQRTEQGDSAMYLCASSPGQGPSYEQYFGPGTRLTVT.

The genes are TRBV28 and TRBJ1-1; D gene unclear. The CDR3 totals 15 residues. Looked up from germline, CDR1 is MDHEN and CDR2 is SYDVKM. Trimming removed 8 bases at V and 1 base at J, with 17 bases between. The CDR3 region has the DNA TGTGCCAGCGTGACTCGGAACATTCAGAACACTGAAGCTTTCTTT. This translates into CASVTRNIQNTEAFF.

The chain has TRBV27 and TRBJ1-2, with D maybe TRBD1 (5 bases). V was clipped by 3 bases and J by 8 bases, with 10 bases between them. Per the germline V gene, CDR1 is MNHEY and CDR2 is SMNVEV (reference sequence). The CDR3 extends over 12 amino acids. The CDR3 bases are TGTGCCAGCAGTTTCGTAGGGGAAGGCTACACCTTC. This encodes CASSFVGEGYTF.

The rearrangement links TRBV5-1 to TRBJ2-3; no clear D. The CDR3 spans 15 residues. V was shortened by 2 bases and J by 4 bases, with 14 bases between the two germline ends. From germline, CDR1 is SGHRS and CDR2 YFSETQ. The DNA of the CDR3 is TGCGCCAGCAGCTTAACCCTGCAGGCTTCAGATACGCAGTATTTT. Protein: CASSLTLQASDTQYF.

V usage is TRBV4-1 and J usage is TRBJ1-3; TRBD1 might be the D (5 bases). CDR1 and CDR2 (germline): MGHRA, YSYEKL. The CDR3 has 16 residues. Trimming shortened V by 0 bases and J by 4 bases, and 13 bases separated the two germline ends. The CDR3 spells CASSQEERQGGNTIYF. DNA for the CDR3: TGCGCCAGCAGCCAAGAGGAAAGGCAGGGAGGAAACACCATATATTTT.

J is TRBJ2-7 and V is TRBV30, with 12 bases aligning to TRBD2. With V trimmed by 1 base and J by 1 base, 2 bases remained unmatched. The CDR3 covers 15 residues. The germline CDR1 and CDR2 sequences are GTSNPN and SVGIG (reference sequence). The CDR3 protein is CAWSGTSGTSYEQYF. For the CDR3, the DNA is TGTGCCTGGAGTGGGACTAGCGGGACTTCCTACGAGCAGTACTTC.

The rearrangement links TRBV27 to TRBJ1-1; D is possibly TRBD1 (5 bases). The CDR3 is 16 residues long. Trimming stripped 10 bases from V and 4 bases from J, with 25 bases between. Germline V gene lookup returns CDR1 MNHEY and CDR2 SMNVEV (reference sequence). The chain's CDR3 is CATKSRPQGLSTEAFF. DNA for the CDR3: TGTGCCACCAAATCCCGGCCCCAGGGCCTGAGCACTGAAGCTTTCTTT.

V gene TRBV5-5 combines with J gene TRBJ2-6, with D maybe TRBD1 (5 bases). Germline V lookup: CDR1 SGHKS, CDR2 YYEKEE (reference sequence). V was shortened by 0 bases and J by 4 bases, with 11 bases between the two germline ends. There are 16 residues in the CDR3. The CDR3 coding sequence is TGTGCCAGCAGCTTGGAAGGGGCGTCCGGGGCCAACGTCCTGACTTTC. Its protein is CASSLEGASGANVLTF.

This chain joins TRBV28 and TRBJ2-3, with TRBD2 as a possible D gene (6 bases). The CDR3 sequence is 16 residues long. The V end lost 6 bases, the J end lost 0 bases, and 16 bases lay between the germline ends. Germline CDR1 reads MDHEN; CDR2 reads SYDVKM. The CDR3 region is CASSRTNGGSTDTQYF. The CDR3 DNA reads TGTGCCAGCAGCAGGACGAACGGGGGAAGCACAGATACGCAGTATTTT.

This clone was seen only once. The genes are TRBV7-6 and TRBJ2-1; D possibly corresponds to TRBD2 (5 bases). This CDR3 is 13 amino acids long. The germline gives CDR1 SGHVS, CDR2 FNYEAQ. V was cut by 1 base and J by 9 bases, with 10 bases left in between. The CDR3 is CASSLGERSEQFF. The CDR3 bases are TGTGCCAGCAGCTTAGGGGAGCGGAGTGAGCAGTTCTTC.

This rearrangement joins TRBV7-9 to TRBJ1-1; TRBD1 matches at 11 bases. The CDR3 consists of 15 residues. CDR1 is SEHNR, CDR2 FQNEAQ, per germline (reference sequence). With 7 bases clipped from V and 5 bases from J, the junction kept 9 bases outside the gene matches. The DNA of the CDR3 is TGTGCCAGCATCCCGGGACAGGGGGGACAGACTGAAGCTTTCTTT. The encoded protein is CASIPGQGGQTEAFF.

This clone was counted a single time. V and J are TRBV9 and TRBJ2-1; 8 nucleotides line up with TRBD2. The V gene's germline CDR1 is SGDLS and CDR2 YYNGEE. This CDR3 has 15 amino acids. After removal of 0 bases from V and 9 bases from J, the junction contained 8 bases not matched to a gene. In DNA form, the CDR3 reads TGTGCCAGCAGCGTAGGTCTAGCCCGGGAGGGTGAGCAGTTCTTC. This encodes CASSVGLAREGEQFF.

This clone was picked up a small number of times. The chain joins TRBV3-1 (or the pseudogene TRBV3-2) to TRBJ2-1; a possible D gene is TRBD2 (6 bases). Germline V gene data show CDR1 as LGHDT and CDR2 as YNNKEL (reference sequence). The CDR3 consists of 15 residues. Trimming pared 6 bases from V and 0 bases from J, leaving 12 bases between. The CDR3 DNA reads TGTGCCAGCAGTCGGGACTCGAGCTCCTACAATGAGCAGTTCTTC. This encodes CASSRDSSSYNEQFF.

The rearrangement joins TRBV28 to TRBJ1-2; TRBD1 matches 10 bases. The CDR3 covers 15 residues. V shed 3 bases, J shed 3 bases, and the junction held 4 bases outside the gene matches. Per the germline V gene, CDR1 is MDHEN and CDR2 is SYDVKM. CDR3 protein: CASSFGDRGHYGYTF. For the CDR3, the DNA is TGTGCCAGCAGTTTCGGCGACAGGGGGCACTATGGCTACACCTTC.

V usage is TRBV24-1 and J usage is TRBJ2-7, with 10 bases that match TRBD2. The CDR3 is 14 amino acids. J gave up 2 bases and V 6 bases, and 3 bases lay outside the gene matches. CDR1 and CDR2 from the germline V gene are KGHDR and SFDVKD. Written as DNA, the CDR3 is TGTGCCACCAGTACTAGCGGGATCACCTACGAGCAGTACTTC. As protein: CATSTSGITYEQYF.

The rearrangement links TRBV9 to TRBJ2-6, with 8 positions matching TRBD1. J gave up 2 bases and V 6 bases, and 13 bases lay outside the gene matches. Germline loops: CDR1 SGDLS, CDR2 YYNGEE. The CDR3 is 18 residues long. The CDR3 bases are TGTGCCAGCACCATGACCGACAGGGGATATACTGGGGCCAACGTCCTGACTTTC. Protein product: CASTMTDRGYTGANVLTF. The entire variable domain, with the rest obtained from reference TRBV9 and TRBJ2-6, is as follows: DSGVTQTPKHLITATGQRVTLRCSPRSGDLSVYWYQQSLDQGLQFLIQYYNGEERAKGNILERFSAQQFPDLHSELNLSSLELGDSALYFCASTMTDRGYTGANVLTFGAGSRLTVL.

The gene calls are TRBV7-6 and TRBJ2-7; TRBD1 agrees at 11 bases. Germline V lookup: CDR1 SGHVS, CDR2 FNYEAQ. The CDR3 has 15 amino acids. J was trimmed by 4 bases and V by 5 bases; bases with no gene match: 7. CDR3 protein: CASSRTGGQDYEQYF. The CDR3 DNA reads as TGTGCCAGCAGCCGGACAGGGGGCCAAGATTACGAGCAGTACTTC.

The genes are TRBV3-1 (or the pseudogene TRBV3-2) and TRBJ2-2, with D maybe TRBD1 (5 bases). Germline V gene sequence: CDR1 LGHDT, CDR2 YNNKEL (reference sequence). V gave up 1 base and J gave up 4 bases, with 10 bases separating them. The CDR3 loop spans 15 amino acids. The CDR3 protein is CASSQGRARTGELFF. Here the CDR3 DNA reads TGTGCCAGCAGCCAAGGCAGGGCACGCACCGGGGAGCTGTTTTTT.

The chain links TRBV5-1 to TRBJ2-5; the match to TRBD2 covers 15 bases. The CDR3 loop spans 18 amino acids. From germline, CDR1 is SGHRS and CDR2 YFSETQ. Trimming took 4 bases from V and 5 from J; bases not matched to a gene: 12. The CDR3 here is CASSTGLAGGPNGETQYF. The CDR3 DNA is TGCGCCAGCAGCACTGGACTAGCGGGAGGGCCTAATGGGGAGACCCAGTACTTC.

The V and J genes are TRBV5-8 and TRBJ1-1, with TRBD1 matching 7 bases. Germline V gives CDR1 SGHTS, CDR2 YDEGEE. The ends lost 4 bases at V and 5 bases at J; junction bases unmatched: 8. The CDR3 runs 14 residues. Written as DNA, the CDR3 is TGTGCCAGCAGCAGGGGGCAGGGTTGGACTGAAGCTTTCTTT. Its translation: CASSRGQGWTEAFF. Combining the CDR3 with reference TRBV5-8 and TRBJ1-1 gives the whole variable domain EAGVTQSPTHLIKTRGQQATLRCSPISGHTSVYWYQQALGLGLQFLLWYDEGEERNRGNFPPRFSGRQFPNYSSELNVNALELEDSALYLCASSRGQGWTEAFFGQGTRLTVV.

The V call is TRBV7-6, the J call TRBJ2-7; TRBD2 aligns across 10 bases. The germline V gene encodes CDR1 SGHVS and CDR2 FNYEAQ. V lost 5 bases and J lost 4; bases outside the gene matches: 11. CDR3 size: 16 residues. The DNA for the CDR3 is TGTGCCAGCAGCCGAAGCGGGGGGGCGCGGTCTTACGAGCAGTACTTC. This sequence encodes CASSRSGGARSYEQYF.

This clone turned up a few times. The rearrangement uses TRBV28 and TRBJ2-3; 14 nucleotides match TRBD2. With 5 bases clipped from V and 5 bases from J, the junction kept 0 bases outside the gene matches. Germline V CDR1 and CDR2: MDHEN, SYDVKM. This CDR3 comprises 14 residues. This CDR3 reads CASSGTSGRDTQYF. The CDR3, as DNA: TGTGCCAGCAGTGGGACTAGCGGGAGAGATACGCAGTATTTT.

This clone was counted a single time. The chain recombines TRBV6-6 with TRBJ1-3; no clear D. Germline lookup yields CDR1 MNHNY and CDR2 SVGAGI (reference sequence). The CDR3 runs 14 residues. V dropped 0 bases and J dropped 2 bases, with 5 bases sitting between them. The chain's CDR3 is CASSYSSAGNTIYF. The DNA of the CDR3 is TGTGCCAGCAGTTACTCCTCAGCTGGAAACACCATATATTTT.

The V call is TRBV7-9, the J call TRBJ2-5; 8 nucleotides align to TRBD1. Germline assignment: CDR1 SEHNR and CDR2 FQNEAQ (reference sequence). The junction had 10 bases not matched to a gene; V was cut back by 5 bases and J by 5 bases. This CDR3 is 15 amino acids long. The CDR3: CASSPRTGPGETQYF. The CDR3 DNA is TGTGCCAGCAGCCCCAGGACAGGGCCTGGGGAGACCCAGTACTTC.

This chain joins TRBV2 and TRBJ2-3; TRBD2 might be the D (5 bases). This CDR3 has 15 amino acids. Germline assignment: CDR1 SNHLY and CDR2 FYNNEI. V was pared by 3 bases and J by 2 bases, with 12 bases between. The CDR3 reads CASSDLALNTDTQYF. CDR3 nucleotide sequence: TGTGCCAGCAGTGATCTAGCCCTTAACACAGATACGCAGTATTTT.

J is TRBJ2-3 and V is TRBV5-1; 7 positions match TRBD2. The CDR3 runs 16 residues. The V segment lost 4 bases and the J segment 2 bases; nucleotides outside the gene matches: 10. Germline V CDR1 and CDR2: SGHRS, YFSETQ. Here the CDR3 DNA reads TGCGCCAGCAGCCAAAAACTAGCGCCCCCCACAGATACGCAGTATTTT. As protein: CASSQKLAPPTDTQYF.